What follows are 8 T cell receptor beta chains derived from one specimen sequenced in a study of T cell responses to AZD1222 COVID-19 vaccine (dated by TCRdb to the early 2020s). Sample time point, as interpreted from the label and publication: baseline before first vaccination. The receptor library was made with the immunoSEQ multiplex PCR assay. Held by TCRdb, this immuneACCESS table contains in-frame sequences only and omits some clones. Under half of the omission traces to an unresolved V gene where checked; the cause of the rest is unknown. A total of fewer than 110,000 clones appear in this sample, less than 95% of them only once. The top ten clones comprise under 1.5% of the sample. The sample consisted of peripheral blood, taken on day 0 of AZD1222 vaccination. These receptor sequences come from an adult in good health.

This clone was counted only a few times. The chain has TRBV5-5 and TRBJ2-1; D not certain. The CDR3 length is 13 residues. CDR1 SGHKS and CDR2 YYEKEE come from the germline V gene (reference sequence). Deletions cut 4 bases from V and 7 bases from J, with 12 bases between. CDR3 DNA sequence: TGTGCCAGCAGCAAGATACCCCGGAATGAGCAGTTCTTC. This gives the protein CASSKIPRNEQFF. Together with reference TRBV5-5 and TRBJ2-1, the CDR3 gives the full variable domain: DAGVTQSPTHLIKTRGQQVTLRCSPISGHKSVSWYQQVLGQGPQFIFQYYEKEERGRGNFPDRFSARQFPNYSSELNVNALLLGDSALYLCASSKIPRNEQFFGPGTRLTVL.

V usage is TRBV5-8 and J usage is TRBJ2-3, with TRBD1 identical over 8 bases. V shed 4 bases, J shed 1 base, and the junction held 5 bases outside the gene matches. CDR3 length: 15 amino acids. Per the germline V gene, CDR1 is SGHTS and CDR2 is YDEGEE. In DNA, the CDR3 is TGTGCCAGCAGCCCGACAGGGGTCGGCACAGATACGCAGTATTTT. This translates into CASSPTGVGTDTQYF.

The chain has TRBV5-1 and TRBJ2-7, with TRBD1 matching 7 bases. Germline CDR1 is SGHRS and CDR2 is YFSETQ. Germline trimming cut 1 base from V and 1 base from J; bases unmatched to any gene: 5. The CDR3 length is 15 residues. Here the CDR3 DNA reads TGCGCCAGCAGCTTGTTTCCAGGGGGTTCCTACGAGCAGTACTTC. It specifies CASSLFPGGSYEQYF.

The chain employs TRBV5-1 and TRBJ1-5; perhaps TRBD1 as D (5 bases). The ends were cut back, 0 bases at V and 0 bases at J, with 7 bases in the middle. Germline loops: CDR1 SGHRS, CDR2 YFSETQ. The CDR3 is 15 residues long. CDR3 residues: CASSLGQYSNQPQHF. CDR3 nucleotides: TGCGCCAGCAGCTTGGGACAGTATAGCAATCAGCCCCAGCATTTT.

J is TRBJ2-3 and V is TRBV12-3 or TRBV12-4; no definite D call. Trimming cost V 6 bases and J 14 bases, with 21 bases left between them. The CDR3 sequence is 13 residues long. For the CDR3, the DNA is TGTGCCAGCAGCACGCCGGACGCCTCATATCTGTATTTT. It codes for CASSTPDASYLYF.

This chain uses TRBV5-4 with TRBJ1-2; D is unresolved. CDR3 length: 15 amino acids. Trimming stripped 3 bases from V and 3 bases from J, with 15 bases between. In germline, CDR1 is SGHNT, CDR2 YYREEE (reference sequence). CDR3: CASSSDGSGYYGYTF. The CDR3 bases are TGTGCCAGCAGCTCGGACGGGAGCGGGTACTATGGCTACACCTTC.

The chain is built from TRBV7-8 and TRBJ2-7, with unresolved D. The CDR3 is made up of 13 amino acids. Germline V gene data show CDR1 as SGHVS and CDR2 as FQNEAQ. V was clipped by 3 bases and J by 2 bases, with 8 bases between them. CDR3 sequence reads: CASSFDRAYEQYF. DNA of the CDR3: TGTGCCAGCAGCTTTGACCGTGCCTACGAGCAGTACTTC. Combining the CDR3 with reference TRBV7-8 and TRBJ2-7 gives the whole variable domain GAGVSQSPRYKVAKRGQDVALRCDPISGHVSLFWYQQALGQGPEFLTYFQNEAQLDKSGLPSDRFFAERPEGSVSTLKIQRTQQEDSAVYLCASSFDRAYEQYFGPGTRLTVT.

This chain joins TRBV9 and TRBJ2-5; D unresolved. Trimming cost V 3 bases and J 0 bases, with 3 bases left between them. The germline V gene encodes CDR1 SGDLS and CDR2 YYNGEE. CDR3 length: 12 residues. This CDR3 is CASSGYQETQYF. CDR3 DNA sequence: TGTGCCAGCAGCGGGTACCAAGAGACCCAGTACTTC.